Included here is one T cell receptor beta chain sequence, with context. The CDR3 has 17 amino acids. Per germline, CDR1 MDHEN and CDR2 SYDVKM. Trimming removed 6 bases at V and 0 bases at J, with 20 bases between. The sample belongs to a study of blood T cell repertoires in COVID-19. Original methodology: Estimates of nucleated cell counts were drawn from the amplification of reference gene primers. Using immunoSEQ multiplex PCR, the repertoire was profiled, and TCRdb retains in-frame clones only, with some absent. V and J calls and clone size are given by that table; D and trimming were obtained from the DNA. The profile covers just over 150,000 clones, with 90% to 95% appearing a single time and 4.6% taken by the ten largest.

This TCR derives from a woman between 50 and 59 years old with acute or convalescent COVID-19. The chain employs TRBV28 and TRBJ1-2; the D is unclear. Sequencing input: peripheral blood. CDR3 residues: CASRSSGLTVANYGYTF. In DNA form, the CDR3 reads TGTGCCAGCAGAAGTTCAGGACTAACAGTAGCTAACTATGGCTACACCTTC.